These T cell receptor beta chains were read from a single sample in a study of vaccination effects on CD4 cells after COVID-19. No antigen is known for these receptors. Method: immunoSEQ multiplex PCR; TCRdb's copy keeps in-frame clones and lacks some. The data show 35,000 to 55,000 clones, 76% seen once. The sample here was CD4+ T cells from PBMCs cultured without peptide, taken after COVID-19 vaccination. Source of these receptors: a human donor who had a prior SARS-CoV-2 infection. Both conserved end residues are part of each CDR3. A D gene is named only where the DNA matches it firmly. Rows may omit the clone size; those that give it use once, few, many or a size class.

D: .; V: TRBV2; J: TRBJ1-1; size: .; CDR3: CASSEQGLDGTEAFF; DNA: TGTGCCAGCAGTGAACAGGGATTGGATGGCACTGAAGCTTTCTTT
D: .; V: TRBV29-1; J: TRBJ2-3; size: .; CDR3: CSARGGVGGPDTQYF; DNA: TGCAGCGCCCGGGGAGGAGTGGGGGGCCCAGATACGCAGTATTTT
D: TRBD1; V: TRBV29-1; J: TRBJ2-3; size: .; CDR3: CSVVTGADTQYF; DNA: TGCAGCGTTGTCACAGGGGCAGATACGCAGTATTTT
D: .; V: TRBV30; J: TRBJ1-1; size: .; CDR3: CAWSVGWDTEAFF; DNA: TGTGCCTGGAGTGTAGGGTGGGACACTGAAGCTTTCTTT
D: TRBD2; V: TRBV9; J: TRBJ2-2; size: .; CDR3: CASSWGLAGGPGGELFF; DNA: TGTGCCAGCAGCTGGGGACTAGCGGGAGGGCCGGGCGGGGAGCTGTTTTTT
D: .; V: TRBV10-3; J: TRBJ2-3; size: .; CDR3: CAISATDTQYF; DNA: TGTGCCATCAGTGCTACAGATACGCAGTATTTT
D: .; V: TRBV28; J: TRBJ1-5; size: .; CDR3: CASSSLGRGGDQPQHF; DNA: TGTGCCAGCAGTTCCCTCGGCAGGGGTGGTGATCAGCCCCAGCATTTT
D: .; V: TRBV2; J: TRBJ1-1; size: .; CDR3: CASTWEEDTEAFF; DNA: TGTGCCAGCACGTGGGAGGAGGACACTGAAGCTTTCTTT
D: TRBD1; V: TRBV15; J: TRBJ2-7; size: .; CDR3: CATSRDLLTGSITYEQYF; DNA: TGTGCCACCAGCAGAGACCTGTTGACAGGGTCAATCACCTACGAGCAGTACTTC
D: .; V: TRBV5-1; J: TRBJ2-1; size: .; CDR3: CASSLRLSTDNEQFF; DNA: TGCGCCAGCAGCTTGAGGCTGTCTACGGACAATGAGCAGTTCTTC
D: .; V: TRBV7-2; J: TRBJ2-2; size: once; CDR3: CASSWEPVGELFF; DNA: TGTGCCAGCAGCTGGGAGCCTGTCGGGGAGCTGTTTTTT
D: .; V: TRBV5-1; J: TRBJ2-5; size: .; CDR3: CASSLAEGLTQYF; DNA: TGCGCCAGCAGCTTGGCCGAGGGACTCACCCAGTACTTC
D: .; V: TRBV5-1; J: TRBJ1-1; size: few; CDR3: CASSSSLKEIAFF; DNA: TGCGCCAGCAGCTCGTCCCTGAAAGAGATAGCTTTCTTT
D: TRBD2; V: TRBV6-5; J: TRBJ2-7; size: once; CDR3: CASGAGGTSSYEQYF; DNA: TGTGCCAGCGGGGCGGGAGGCACTTCCTCCTACGAGCAGTACTTC
D: .; V: TRBV5-1; J: TRBJ2-6; size: .; CDR3: CASSLRGGVGANVLTF; DNA: TGCGCCAGCAGCTTGAGAGGGGGTGTTGGGGCCAACGTCCTGACTTTC
D: .; V: TRBV11-3; J: TRBJ1-2; size: few; CDR3: CASSLDRDGYTF; DNA: TGTGCCAGCAGCTTAGACAGGGATGGCTACACCTTC
D: TRBD1; V: TRBV7-9; J: TRBJ1-5; size: .; CDR3: CASSSGQGGNQPQHF; DNA: TGTGCCAGCAGCTCCGGACAGGGTGGCAATCAGCCCCAGCATTTT
D: .; V: TRBV5-1; J: TRBJ1-2; size: .; CDR3: CASSLEQGYGYTF; DNA: TGCGCCAGCAGCTTGGAACAGGGTTATGGCTACACCTTC
D: .; V: TRBV5-1; J: TRBJ1-1; size: .; CDR3: CASSLMSLMNTEAFF; DNA: TGCGCCAGCAGCTTGATGTCCTTAATGAACACTGAAGCTTTCTTT
D: .; V: TRBV5-6; J: TRBJ2-7; size: .; CDR3: CASSAGGEQYF; DNA: TGTGCCAGCAGCGCGGGCGGCGAGCAGTACTTC
D: .; V: TRBV3-1/TRBV3-2; J: TRBJ1-2; size: .; CDR3: CASTGGTAYYGYTF; DNA: TGTGCCAGCACCGGAGGGACGGCTTACTATGGCTACACCTTC
D: .; V: TRBV6-5; J: TRBJ1-1; size: .; CDR3: CASSYSTLPNTEAFF; DNA: TGTGCCAGCAGTTACTCGACACTCCCGAACACTGAAGCTTTCTTT
D: TRBD2; V: TRBV25-1; J: TRBJ2-1; size: .; CDR3: CASSKAGGSYNEQFF; DNA: TGTGCCAGCAGTAAAGCGGGGGGCTCCTACAATGAGCAGTTCTTC
D: TRBD1; V: TRBV4-2; J: TRBJ2-5; size: .; CDR3: CASSQGPGQQETQYF; DNA: TGTGCCAGCAGCCAGGGACCGGGACAGCAAGAGACCCAGTACTTC
D: .; V: TRBV10-3; J: TRBJ2-1; size: few; CDR3: CAISESRYEQFF; DNA: TGTGCCATCAGTGAGTCGAGGTATGAGCAGTTCTTC
D: .; V: TRBV11-3; J: TRBJ2-5; size: .; CDR3: CASSLDLGQETQYF; DNA: TGTGCCAGCAGCTTAGACTTGGGGCAAGAGACCCAGTACTTC
D: .; V: TRBV9; J: TRBJ1-1; size: .; CDR3: CASSVGGAADTEAFF; DNA: TGTGCCAGCAGCGTAGGGGGGGCGGCGGACACTGAAGCTTTCTTT
D: .; V: TRBV11-2; J: TRBJ1-2; size: .; CDR3: CASSLGLTGGYTF; DNA: TGTGCCAGCAGCTTAGGACTAACGGGTGGCTACACCTTC
D: .; V: TRBV3-1/TRBV3-2; J: TRBJ1-4; size: .; CDR3: CASSQDLGVRLFF; DNA: TGTGCCAGCAGCCAAGATCTGGGAGTTCGGCTGTTTTTT
D: .; V: TRBV4-3; J: TRBJ1-5; size: .; CDR3: CASSQAHGNQPQHF; DNA: TGCGCCAGCAGCCAAGCACATGGCAATCAGCCCCAGCATTTT
D: TRBD1; V: TRBV24-1; J: TRBJ2-3; size: .; CDR3: CATSDTGQGADTQYF; DNA: TGTGCCACCAGTGATACAGGACAGGGGGCAGATACGCAGTATTTT
D: TRBD1; V: TRBV6-1; J: TRBJ1-2; size: .; CDR3: CASSDRGLYGYTF; DNA: TGTGCCAGCAGTGACAGGGGGCTCTATGGCTACACCTTC
D: .; V: TRBV19; J: TRBJ2-5; size: .; CDR3: CASSQDKETQYF; DNA: TGTGCCAGTAGTCAGGACAAAGAGACCCAGTACTTC